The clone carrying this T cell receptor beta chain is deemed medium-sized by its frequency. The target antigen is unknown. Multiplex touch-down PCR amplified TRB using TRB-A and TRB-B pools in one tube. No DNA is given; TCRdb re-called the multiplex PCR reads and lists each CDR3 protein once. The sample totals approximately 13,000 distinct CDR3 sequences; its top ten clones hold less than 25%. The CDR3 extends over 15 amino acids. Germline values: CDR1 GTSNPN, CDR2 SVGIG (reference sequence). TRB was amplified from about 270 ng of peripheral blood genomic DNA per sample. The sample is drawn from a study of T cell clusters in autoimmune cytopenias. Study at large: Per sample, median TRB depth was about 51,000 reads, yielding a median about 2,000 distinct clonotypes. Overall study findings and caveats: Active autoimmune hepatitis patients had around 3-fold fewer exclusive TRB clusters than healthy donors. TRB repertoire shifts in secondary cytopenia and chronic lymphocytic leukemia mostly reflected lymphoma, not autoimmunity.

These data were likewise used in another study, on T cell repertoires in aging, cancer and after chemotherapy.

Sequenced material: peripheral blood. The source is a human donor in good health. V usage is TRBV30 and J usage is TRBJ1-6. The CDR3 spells CAWSPRGPNNSPLHF. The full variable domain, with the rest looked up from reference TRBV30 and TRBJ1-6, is SQTIHQWPATLVQPVGSPLSLECTVEGTSNPNLYWYRQAAGRGLQLLFYSVGIGQISSEVPQNLSASRPQDRQFILSSKKLLLSDSGFYLCAWSPRGPNNSPLHFGNGTRLTVT.